This is a list of T cell receptor beta chains from one sample in a study of T-cell reconstitution after alpha-beta-depleted transplantation in children. TCRdb used MiXCR to reprocess the PCR reads, holding one entry per CDR3 protein. This sample yields about 240,000 distinct CDR3 sequences, of which 12% are seen a single time; approximately 2.4% belongs to the top ten. The input for sequencing was PBMCs from the stem cell graft donor, taken from the stem cell graft. Source of these receptors: a human donor who donated a stem cell graft to a child with acute lymphoblastic leukemia. Each CDR3 is given with its conserved first and last residue.

>TRBV10-1
CASSELKAGELFF
>TRBV20-1
CSAHRGGINQPQHF
>TRBV3-1
CASSQDSQGPVQPQHF
>TRBV28
CASSPPWAGPTGELFF
>TRBV7-2
CASSLRDSRTYEQYF
>TRBV6-5
CASSAWQGVYGYTF
>TRBV7-9
CASSLNSGTNEQFF
>TRBV9
CASSEARGLAFGELFF
>TRBV20-1
CSAGSRGNEQFF
>TRBV29-1
CSALRAGGGYTF
>TRBV9
CASSVEGGSNQPQHF
>TRBV28
CASSYQRGDTQYF
>TRBV5-5
CASSSGPKKGGEAFF
>TRBV19
CASSMKGAGDTQYF
>TRBV5-1
CASTRASNTGELFF
>TRBV25-1
CASSARTSYEQYF
>TRBV6-2/TRBV6-3
CASSYSIGEGSGESYEQYF
>TRBV3-1
CASSQDIAGGIYNEQFF
>TRBV27
CASSLLELAGGKAGELFF
>TRBV27
CASRVQGANYGYTF
>TRBV12-3/TRBV12-4
CASRGTGIDTQYF
>TRBV5-1
CASSLVGNPASEKLFF
>TRBV7-2
CASSPGGGGADTQYF
>TRBV7-9
CASSPRQQETQYF
>TRBV12-3/TRBV12-4
CASSSDRDYGYTF
>TRBV12-3/TRBV12-4
CASRLVTNSPLHF
>TRBV7-2
CASSWLGTQYF
>TRBV4-2
CASSPEEGGTGELFF
>TRBV6-5
CASSYSRVGAGESPLHF
>TRBV7-2
CASSRWTTYEQYF
>TRBV6-5
CASSYRRLADTNTGELFF
>TRBV4-3
CASSQGSGRSTGELFF
>TRBV12-3/TRBV12-4
CASSFIKGSGAEDNVLTF
>TRBV20-1
CSARDPRTGVGVSGELFF
>TRBV5-1
CASSLLRAEYNEQFF
>TRBV27
CASSKGVGGRETQYF
>TRBV7-9
CASATIMMVFF
>TRBV28
CASSRGGHGYTF
>TRBV11-2
CASSFDRDRGRAKNIQYF
>TRBV6-1
CASRGGEVVYNEQFF
>TRBV19
CASRPVVQGGNQPQHF
>TRBV10-3
CAISITLNTEAFF
>TRBV27
CASSRQMNNEQFF
>TRBV5-1
CASSLKQGVETQYF
>TRBV12-3/TRBV12-4
CASSRVHLTGLETQYF
>TRBV7-9
CASSEQGANQPQHF
>TRBV28
CASSFPTVRTRATHEQFF
>TRBV29-1
CSVDGQGSTYEQYF
>TRBV27
CASSSPRDRGGEQYF
>TRBV28
CASSFRSYVNEQFF
>TRBV4-2
CASSQGQGHYGYTF
>TRBV12-3/TRBV12-4
CASSPDESTGELFF
>TRBV4-3
CASSQGEVRLAPLHF
>TRBV7-9
CASNPPGVYGYTF
>TRBV12-3/TRBV12-4
CASSSGLAEAFF
>TRBV27
CASSFRTGQGLYGYTF
>TRBV5-1
CASSLGDRGLTGELFF